Below, 9 T cell receptor beta chains from the same sample are listed, as sequenced in a study of naive CD8 T cells in extremely preterm neonates (dated by TCRdb to the late 2010s). Receptor libraries were prepared by the immunoSEQ multiplex PCR assay. TCRdb mirrors the immuneACCESS table, restricted to in-frame sequences. Some clones are absent from its copies; in checked studies, under half trace to an unresolved V gene, and the reason for the others is unknown. This sample has around 4,900 clones in its table, and 95% to 98% of those were observed once. Approximately 0.52% of the sample comes from the top ten. Specimen: naive CD8+ T cells from blood. Receptors originate from a human donor in good health.

V usage is TRBV9 and J usage is TRBJ2-7; 8 nucleotides align to TRBD1. This CDR3 region has 12 residues. In germline, CDR1 is SGDLS, CDR2 YYNGEE. V shed 4 bases and J 8 bases; nucleotides not matched to a gene: 5. CDR3 in amino acids: CASSTGQGQQYF. The DNA of the CDR3 is TGTGCCAGCAGCACAGGACAGGGTCAGCAGTACTTC.

The chain employs TRBV9 and TRBJ2-3, with 8 bases identical to TRBD2. The V and J ends lost 3 bases and 0 bases, in that order; junction bases with no gene match: 15. The CDR3 contains 19 residues. CDR1 and CDR2 (germline): SGDLS, YYNGEE. In nucleotides, the CDR3 is TGTGCCAGCAGCGACCCCCTAGCGGGCGTTTCTGCTAGCACAGATACGCAGTATTTT. It encodes CASSDPLAGVSASTDTQYF.

The gene calls are TRBV15 and TRBJ2-7, with 7 bases matching TRBD1. Trimming cost V 3 bases and J 5 bases; bases outside gene matches: 4. The CDR3 has 13 residues. CDR1 is LNHNV, CDR2 YYDKDF, per germline (reference sequence). The DNA for the CDR3 is TGTGCCACCAGCAGGACAGGGTTGCACGAGCAGTACTTC. Residues: CATSRTGLHEQYF.

The chain couples TRBV5-6 to TRBJ1-1; 10 positions match TRBD1. Germline CDR1 reads SGHDT; CDR2 reads YYEEEE. This CDR3 is built from 17 residues. V lost 0 bases to trimming and J lost 5 bases; unmatched junction nucleotides: 10. Here the CDR3 reads CASSLARDRGPGTEAFF. The CDR3 DNA reads as TGTGCCAGCAGCTTGGCCCGGGACAGGGGCCCCGGGACTGAAGCTTTCTTT.

V usage is TRBV28 and J usage is TRBJ1-5, with 8 positions matching TRBD1. V shed 5 bases and J 0 bases; nucleotides not matched to a gene: 12. The CDR3 is 18 residues long. The germline V gene has CDR1 MDHEN and CDR2 SYDVKM. The CDR3 spells CASSDPGQEEYSNQPQHF. The CDR3 bases are TGTGCCAGCAGTGATCCGGGACAGGAGGAGTATAGCAATCAGCCCCAGCATTTT.

This chain links TRBV4-1 with TRBJ2-1; 8 nucleotides align to TRBD2. Germline V gene data show CDR1 as MGHRA and CDR2 as YSYEKL. The CDR3 extends over 12 amino acids. The ends lost 3 bases at V and 15 bases at J; junction bases unmatched: 7. CDR3 bases: TGCGCCAGCAGCCAGGGGCTAGCGGGCCCGTTCTTC. Translation gives CASSQGLAGPFF.

The rearrangement uses TRBV7-9 and TRBJ2-5; TRBD1 matches at 11 bases. The DNA end favors TRBJ2-7, so the J call may be wrong. The CDR3 covers 18 residues. CDR1 and CDR2 from the germline V gene are SEHNR and FQNEAQ (reference sequence). CDR3: CASSLSPGQGESSYEQYF. The CDR3 coding sequence is TGTGCCAGCAGCCTCTCACCGGGACAGGGGGAGAGCTCCTACGAGCAGTACTTC.

J is TRBJ2-7 and V is TRBV7-9; D unresolved. The CDR3 totals 13 residues. Trimming left V 3 bases short and J 2 bases short, with 8 bases between. Germline CDR1 and CDR2: SEHNR and FQNEAQ (reference sequence). The CDR3 reads CASSLAETYEQYF. In nucleotides, the CDR3 is TGTGCCAGCAGCTTGGCGGAAACCTACGAGCAGTACTTC.

CDR3 loop: CASSLVQTYEQYF. The CDR3, as DNA: TGTGCCAGCAGTTTGGTTCAGACCTACGAGCAGTACTTC. The chain employs TRBV28 and TRBJ2-7; D is unclear. CDR3 size: 13 residues. Germline-derived CDR1 and CDR2 are MDHEN and SYDVKM. V lost 3 bases, J lost 2 bases, and 8 bases lay in between.